This T cell receptor beta chain is drawn from a study of blood T cell repertoires in COVID-19. V dropped 0 bases and J dropped 2; count of bases not matched to a gene: 13. There are 18 residues in the CDR3. CDR1 is MRHNA and CDR2 is SNTAGT in the germline V gene. The authors' processing: Reference gene primer amplification yielded estimated nucleated cell counts. Clones were sequenced by immunoSEQ multiplex PCR, and TCRdb holds only the in-frame ones, with some missing. D and trimming come from the DNA, and the V and J calls and clone size come from that table. The sample has tens of thousands of clones, 60% to 80% seen once; the top ten hold approximately 2.5%. In its sample, this clone was seen once.

The chain is built from TRBV6-4 and TRBJ2-7; 7 bases match TRBD2. Sequencing used peripheral blood. The receptor comes from a man in his 70s with COVID-19, enrolled during active disease. The CDR3 nucleotides read TGTGCCAGCAGTGACTCGAGAGCGGGATGGGGGTCCACCTACGAGCAGTACTTC. Translating it yields CASSDSRAGWGSTYEQYF.